This TCR beta chain was observed in a study of T cell repertoires in cytomegalovirus infection (dated by TCRdb to between 2018 and 2021). At the level of the whole study: The HLA type of each donor mattered for the analysis, because public TCR beta signatures pointed to carriage of CMV infection along with the matching HLA type. Broader findings and caveats from the paper: The ex vivo response was dominated by HLA-C-restricted CMV-specific TCR beta clonotypes, which also provided the single most frequent clonotype in two of eight donors. Cumulative frequency of public TCR beta family members discriminated carriers of CMV infection plus the relevant HLA type in this cohort and an independent roughly 350-donor cohort.

This clonotype was seen repeatedly, ten times or more. Its antigen is unknown. No much larger clone exists at a distance of one base, and base qualities are not known. The instrument given in TCRdb is Illumina HiSeq 1500. TCRdb redid the processing of the public reads, applying fastp at Q25 and MiXCR, and retained in-frame beta chains. Each record represents a unique CDR3 protein, reported with the most common genes and DNA among its rows. The sample profile shows 310,000 or so distinct CDR3 sequences; roughly a tenth of them were found once. The ten largest clones capture approximately 2.4% of the sample. The CDR3 sequence holds 15 residues, the cysteine and phenylalanine included. The kept DNA is CDR3 alone, 45 bases in frame from the first base. V was cut back by 2 bases and J by 0 bases, leaving a gap of 13 bases between them. As encoded in the germline V gene (reference sequence), CDR1 is DFQATT while CDR2 is SNEGSKA.

The chain employs TRBV20-1 and TRBJ1-1, with TRBD1 as a weak D call on 6 bases. This TCR was sampled from a human donor in good health (CMV status not recorded). Some clones in this sample may be carry-over from other donors' samples. Material for sequencing was PBMCs. Here the CDR3 is given as CSARSPGHMNTEAFF. The DNA sequence follows: TGCAGTGCTAGATCCCCGGGACACATGAACACTGAAGCTTTCTTT.